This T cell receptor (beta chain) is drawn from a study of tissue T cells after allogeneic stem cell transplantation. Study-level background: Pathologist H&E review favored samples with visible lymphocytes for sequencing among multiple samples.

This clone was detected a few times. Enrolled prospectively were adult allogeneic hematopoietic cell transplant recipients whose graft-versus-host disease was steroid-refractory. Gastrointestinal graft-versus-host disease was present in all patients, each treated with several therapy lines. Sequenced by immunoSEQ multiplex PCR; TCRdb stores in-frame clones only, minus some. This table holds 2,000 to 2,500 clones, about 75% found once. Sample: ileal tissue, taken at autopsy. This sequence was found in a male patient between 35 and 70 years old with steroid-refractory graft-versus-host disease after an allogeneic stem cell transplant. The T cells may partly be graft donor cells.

This CDR3 reads CASSLAGTGSTGELFF. The CDR3 nucleotides read TGTGCCAGCAGCTTAGCCGGGACAGGGTCCACCGGGGAGCTGTTTTTT. The chain links TRBV7-9 to TRBJ2-2; TRBD1 matches 9 bases. The CDR3 has 16 residues. CDR1 SEHNR and CDR2 FQNEAQ come from the germline V gene (reference sequence). With 0 bases clipped from V and 4 bases from J, the junction kept 3 bases outside the gene matches. The variable domain in full, with the rest retrieved from reference TRBV7-9 and TRBJ2-2, is DTGVSQNPRHKITKRGQNVTFRCDPISEHNRLYWYRQTLGQGPEFLTYFQNEAQLEKSRLLSDRFSAERPKGSFSTLEIQRTEQGDSAMYLCASSLAGTGSTGELFFGEGSRLTVL.